This TCR beta chain was captured in a study of OX40 agonist ivuxolimab in advanced cancers. Profiled with immunoSEQ multiplex PCR; TCRdb holds only in-frame clones, not every one. The table records more than 55,000 clones, about 83% of them present only once. This specimen was CD4+ or CD8+ T cells sorted from blood, taken in a trial of the OX40 agonist ivuxolimab. The receptor's source is an adult with an advanced solid tumor such as melanoma, head and neck, liver or kidney cancer.

The CDR3 nucleotides read TGTGCCACCAGCAGAGATGGTAGCATTAACGAGCAGTACTTC. It specifies CATSRDGSINEQYF. The chain recombines TRBV15 with TRBJ2-7, with D uncertain. The CDR3 has 14 residues. The V gene's germline CDR1 is LNHNV and CDR2 YYDKDF (reference sequence). V was pared by 0 bases and J by 5 bases, with 11 bases between. Drawing the rest from reference TRBV15 and TRBJ2-7, the complete variable domain is DAMVIQNPRYQVTQFGKPVTLSCSQTLNHNVMYWYQQKSSQAPKLLFHYYDKDFNNEADTPDNFQSRRPNTSFCFLDIRSPGLGDTAMYLCATSRDGSINEQYFGPGTRLTVT.